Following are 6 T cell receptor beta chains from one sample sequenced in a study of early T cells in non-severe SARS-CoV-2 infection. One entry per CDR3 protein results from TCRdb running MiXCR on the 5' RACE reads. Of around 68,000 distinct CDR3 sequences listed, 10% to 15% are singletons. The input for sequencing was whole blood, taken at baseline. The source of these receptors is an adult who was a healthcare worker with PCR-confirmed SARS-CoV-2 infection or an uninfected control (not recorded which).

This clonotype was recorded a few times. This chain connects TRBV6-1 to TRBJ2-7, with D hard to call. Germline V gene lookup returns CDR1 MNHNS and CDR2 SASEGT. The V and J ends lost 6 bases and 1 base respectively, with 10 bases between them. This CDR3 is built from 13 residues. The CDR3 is CASSLIGSYEQYF. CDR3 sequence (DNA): TGTGCCAGCAGCCTGATAGGGTCCTACGAGCAGTACTTC.

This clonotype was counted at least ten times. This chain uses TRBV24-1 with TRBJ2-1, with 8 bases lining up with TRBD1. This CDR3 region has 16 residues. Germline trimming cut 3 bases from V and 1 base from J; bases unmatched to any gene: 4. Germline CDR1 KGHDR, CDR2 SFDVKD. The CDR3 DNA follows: TGTGCCACCAGTGATGCCGGACAGGGTTCCTACAATGAGCAGTTCTTC. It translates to CATSDAGQGSYNEQFF.

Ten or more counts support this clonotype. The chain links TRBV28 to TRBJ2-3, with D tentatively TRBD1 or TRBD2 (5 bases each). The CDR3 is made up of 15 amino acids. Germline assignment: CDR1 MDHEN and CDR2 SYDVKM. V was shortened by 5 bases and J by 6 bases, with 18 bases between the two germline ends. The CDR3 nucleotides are TGTGCCAGCAGTCCCCCCGGGGCTAGGCACGATACGCAGTATTTT. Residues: CASSPPGARHDTQYF.

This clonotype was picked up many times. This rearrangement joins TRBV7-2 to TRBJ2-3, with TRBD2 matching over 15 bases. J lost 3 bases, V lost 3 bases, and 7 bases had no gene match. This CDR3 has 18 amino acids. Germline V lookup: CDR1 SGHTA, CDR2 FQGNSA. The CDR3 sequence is CASSFLGLAGGRTDTQYF. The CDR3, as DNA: TGTGCCAGCAGCTTCCTCGGACTAGCGGGGGGGCGGACAGATACGCAGTATTTT.

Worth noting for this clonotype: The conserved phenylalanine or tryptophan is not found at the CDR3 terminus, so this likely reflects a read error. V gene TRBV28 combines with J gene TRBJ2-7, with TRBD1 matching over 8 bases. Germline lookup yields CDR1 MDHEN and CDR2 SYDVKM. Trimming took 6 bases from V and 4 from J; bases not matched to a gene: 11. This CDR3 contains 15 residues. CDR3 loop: CASRVPGQVPYEQYL. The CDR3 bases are TGTGCCAGCAGGGTGCCGGGACAGGTCCCTTACGAGCAGTACCTC.

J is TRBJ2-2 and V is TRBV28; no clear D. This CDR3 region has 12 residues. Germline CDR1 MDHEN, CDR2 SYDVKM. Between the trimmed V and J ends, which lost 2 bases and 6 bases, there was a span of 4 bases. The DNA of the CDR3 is TGTGCCAGCAGTTTAATTCCCGGGGAGCTGTTTTTT. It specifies CASSLIPGELFF.